This TCR beta chain came from a study of vaccination and CD4 T cells after COVID-19. Study in general: According to the study, participants were given two doses of BNT162b2 or mRNA-1273 vaccine.

The treatment here: approximately 9-day PBMC culture with coronavirus spike peptide pools or control peptides (ViraFEST assay). Cultured CD4+ T-cell DNA underwent Oncomine TCR Beta short-read sequencing. The template was genomic DNA from cultured CD4+ T cells. TCRdb re-derived calls from the PCR reads in MiXCR, one entry per CDR3 protein. The sample has roughly 24,000 distinct CDR3 sequences; 55% to 70% are singletons. Regarding this clonotype: The target antigen is unknown.

Germline V gene lookup returns CDR1 MNHEY and CDR2 SVGEGT. This CDR3 region has 15 residues. The junction had 7 bases not matched to a gene; V was cut back by 3 bases and J by 9 bases. Sequences were obtained from CD4+ T cells from blood, cultured in vitro. This sequence joins TRBV6-2 or TRBV6-3 and TRBJ2-1; the match to TRBD2 covers 11 bases. The clonotype comes from a human donor who had recovered from COVID-19. This CDR3 is CASSYISGRGGEQFF. CDR3 in DNA: TGTGCCAGCAGTTATATTAGCGGGAGGGGAGGTGAGCAGTTCTTC.